This is a list of T cell receptor beta chains from one sample in a study of type 1 regulatory T cells. TCRdb independently ran MiXCR on the reads; one entry per CDR3 protein. The data contain tens of thousands of distinct CDR3 sequences, 9.5% to 15% of them singletons. Antigens of these TCRs are unknown. The sample comprised cultured non-Tr1 T cells, either the whole culture or a sorted T cell fraction (not recorded which). Receptor source: a human donor in good health. Both conserved end residues are part of each CDR3. Each record gives: clone size, V gene, J gene, D gene, CDR3 protein, CDR3 DNA. The D gene is left open where the match is weak. Clone size is stated in some rows and not others, as once, few, many or a class when expanded.

size: once; V: TRBV4-2; J: TRBJ2-1; D: TRBD2; CDR3: CASSQDEAGLKTYNEQFF; DNA: TGTGCCAGCAGCCAAGATGAAGCGGGACTCAAGACCTACAATGAGCAGTTCTTC
size: many; V: TRBV7-2; J: TRBJ2-7; D: NA; CDR3: CASSFYRAEQYF; DNA: TGTGCCAGCAGCTTCTACAGGGCAGAGCAGTACTTC
size: NA; V: TRBV5-4; J: TRBJ2-2; D: NA; CDR3: CASSSALNRQAPGELFF; DNA: TGTGCCAGCAGCTCTGCACTAAATCGACAGGCCCCCGGGGAGCTGTTTTTT
size: many; V: TRBV5-1; J: TRBJ2-7; D: NA; CDR3: CASSSGPHDGQYF; DNA: TGCGCCAGCAGCTCCGGGCCTCATGACGGGCAGTACTTC
size: NA; V: TRBV30; J: TRBJ2-4; D: TRBD1; CDR3: CAWSVYGQDLAKNIQYF; DNA: TGTGCCTGGAGTGTATATGGACAGGACTTAGCCAAAAACATTCAGTACTTC
size: few; V: TRBV28; J: TRBJ2-3; D: NA; CDR3: CASSLDGGTDTQYF; DNA: TGTGCCAGCAGTTTAGATGGAGGCACAGATACGCAGTATTTT
size: many; V: TRBV20-1; J: TRBJ2-3; D: TRBD2; CDR3: CSASAGGPRDTQYF; DNA: TGCAGTGCTTCAGCGGGAGGGCCTCGTGATACGCAGTATTTT
size: NA; V: TRBV20-1; J: TRBJ2-3; D: TRBD2; CDR3: CSAVAGTDTQYF; DNA: TGCAGTGCTGTAGCGGGTACAGATACGCAGTATTTT
size: NA; V: TRBV7-6; J: TRBJ1-2; D: TRBD1; CDR3: CASSLGQGRNYGYTF; DNA: TGTGCCAGCAGCCTGGGACAGGGCAGAAACTATGGCTACACCTTC
size: NA; V: TRBV11-1; J: TRBJ2-2; D: NA; CDR3: CASSLSGRTTGELFF; DNA: TGTGCCAGCAGCCTATCGGGACGGACCACCGGGGAGCTGTTTTTT
size: many; V: TRBV24-1; J: TRBJ2-3; D: NA; CDR3: CATSDPGVSTDTQYF; DNA: TGTGCCACCAGTGATCCAGGCGTGAGCACAGATACGCAGTATTTT
size: many; V: TRBV30; J: TRBJ1-2; D: NA; CDR3: CAWSLSRGYGYTF; DNA: TGTGCCTGGAGTTTGAGCCGGGGCTATGGCTACACCTTC
size: NA; V: TRBV7-2; J: TRBJ1-2; D: NA; CDR3: CASSFYGGYGYTF; DNA: TGTGCCAGCAGCTTCTACGGTGGCTATGGCTACACCTTC
size: few; V: TRBV7-2; J: TRBJ2-2; D: NA; CDR3: CASSKRGAGELFF; DNA: TGTGCCAGCTCTAAAAGGGGCGCCGGGGAGCTGTTTTTT
size: NA; V: TRBV5-1; J: TRBJ2-7; D: TRBD1; CDR3: CASSPGMGQGTYEQYF; DNA: TGCGCCAGCAGCCCCGGGATGGGACAGGGAACCTACGAGCAGTACTTC
size: NA; V: TRBV7-2; J: TRBJ2-4; D: NA; CDR3: CASSLDRGPDIQYF; DNA: TGTGCCAGCAGCTTAGATCGGGGGCCCGACATTCAGTACTTC
size: NA; V: TRBV20-1; J: TRBJ1-4; D: NA; CDR3: CSAPGDATNEKLLF; DNA: TGCAGTGCCCCGGGGGATGCAACTAATGAAAAACTGCTTTTT
size: NA; V: TRBV5-1; J: TRBJ2-1; D: TRBD2; CDR3: CASTWGGSSYNEQFF; DNA: TGCGCCAGCACATGGGGCGGGAGCTCCTACAATGAGCAGTTCTTC
size: many; V: TRBV12-3/TRBV12-4; J: TRBJ1-1; D: NA; CDR3: CASSRILEAFF; DNA: TGTGCCAGCAGTCGGATACTTGAAGCTTTCTTT
size: few; V: TRBV5-4; J: TRBJ2-3; D: NA; CDR3: CASSFQGADTQYF; DNA: TGTGCCAGCAGCTTTCAGGGAGCAGATACGCAGTATTTT